This T cell receptor beta chain derives from a study of regulatory T cells in long-lasting Graves disease. Construction of the TCR beta libraries employed iRepertoire HTBI primers in conjunction with Arm-PCR of CDR3 regions. One entry per CDR3 protein, called by TCRdb with MiXCR from the multiplex PCR reads. The data show about 450,000 distinct CDR3 sequences, with roughly a quarter seen just once and approximately 25% held by the top ten. This clonotype occurred a few times. The V gene's germline CDR1 is MDHEN and CDR2 SYDVKM. V gave up 7 bases and J gave up 0 bases, with 15 bases separating them. This CDR3 has 15 residues. The time point denotes: persistent/refractory GD, antithyroid drugs over 5 years with positive TRAb. Following extraction of RNA from PBMCs, that RNA was used to make the TCR library. An endocrinology unit in Xi'an, China, supplied the patients.

The sequence was collected from a female donor with Graves disease. The specimen comprised peripheral blood mononuclear cells (PBMCs), sampled when the disease was refractory, from a patient treated with antithyroid drugs. This rearrangement joins TRBV28 to TRBJ1-1, with unresolved D. CDR3 nucleotide sequence: TGTGCCAGCAAGGGTTCCAACGGAATGAACACTGAAGCTTTCTTT. Translation gives CASKGSNGMNTEAFF.